This entry is about one T cell receptor (beta chain). Antigen unknown. This sample was taken from a study of vaccination and CD4 T cells after COVID-19. Findings of the study overall: In convalescent patients, 304 of 307 vaccine-specific clones were spike mono-reactive.

An Oncomine TCR Beta short-read assay was used to sequence the DNA from cultured CD4+ T cells. Each CDR3 protein gets one entry after TCRdb re-called the PCR reads with MiXCR. The sample contains about 23,000 distinct CDR3 sequences, approximately 67% of which appear only once. The treatment denotes: approximately nine-day PBMC culture with coronavirus spike peptide pools or control peptides (ViraFEST assay). Wells that each held around 2 million PBMCs were cultured with 9 to 10 IU/ml IL-2 and 8.5 to 10 ug/ml peptide pools. V was clipped by 5 bases and J by 4 bases, with 15 bases between them. Per germline, CDR1 LNHDA and CDR2 SQIVND (reference sequence). The CDR3 contains 15 residues.

This receptor was obtained from a human donor who received a COVID-19 vaccine. Sequences were derived from CD4+ T cells from blood, cultured in vitro, sampled after SARS-CoV-2 vaccination. The chain combines TRBV19 with TRBJ2-1; D is unclear. DNA of the CDR3: TGTGCCAGTAGTGCTCGACTGAGCCCATACAATGAGCAGTTCTTC. It translates to CASSARLSPYNEQFF.